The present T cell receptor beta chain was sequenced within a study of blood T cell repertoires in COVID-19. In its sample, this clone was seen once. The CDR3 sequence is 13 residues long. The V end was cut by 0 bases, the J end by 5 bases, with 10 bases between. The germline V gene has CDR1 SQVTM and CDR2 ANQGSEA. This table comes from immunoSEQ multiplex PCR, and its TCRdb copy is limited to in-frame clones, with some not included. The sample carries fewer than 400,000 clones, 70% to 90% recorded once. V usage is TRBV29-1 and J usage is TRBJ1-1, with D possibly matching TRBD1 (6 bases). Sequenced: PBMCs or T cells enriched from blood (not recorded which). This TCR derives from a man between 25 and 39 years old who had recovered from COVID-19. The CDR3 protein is CSVEEGAGTEAFF. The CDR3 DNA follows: TGCAGCGTTGAAGAGGGGGCCGGGACTGAAGCTTTCTTT.